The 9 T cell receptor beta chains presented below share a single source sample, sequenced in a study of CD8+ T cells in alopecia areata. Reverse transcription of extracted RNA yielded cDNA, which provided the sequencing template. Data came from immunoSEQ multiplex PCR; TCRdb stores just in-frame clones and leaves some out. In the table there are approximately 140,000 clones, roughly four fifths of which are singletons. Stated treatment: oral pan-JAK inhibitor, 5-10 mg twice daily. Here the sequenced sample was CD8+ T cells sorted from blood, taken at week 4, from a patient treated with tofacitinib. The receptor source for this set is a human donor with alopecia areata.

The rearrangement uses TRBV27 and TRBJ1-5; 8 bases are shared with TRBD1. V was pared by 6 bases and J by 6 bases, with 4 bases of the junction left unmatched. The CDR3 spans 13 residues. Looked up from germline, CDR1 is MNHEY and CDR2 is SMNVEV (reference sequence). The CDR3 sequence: CASSQGAGQPQHF. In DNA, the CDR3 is TGTGCCAGCAGCCAGGGGGCCGGTCAGCCCCAGCATTTT.

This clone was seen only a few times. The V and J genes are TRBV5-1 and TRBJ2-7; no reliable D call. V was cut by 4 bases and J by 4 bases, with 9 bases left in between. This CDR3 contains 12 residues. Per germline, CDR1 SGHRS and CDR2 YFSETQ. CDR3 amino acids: CASSMDGYEQYF. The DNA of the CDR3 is TGCGCCAGCAGCATGGACGGTTACGAGCAGTACTTC. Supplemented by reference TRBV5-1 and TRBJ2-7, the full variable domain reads KAGVTQTPRYLIKTRGQQVTLSCSPISGHRSVSWYQQTPGQGLQFLFEYFSETQRNKGNFPGRFSGRQFSNSRSEMNVSTLELGDSALYLCASSMDGYEQYFGPGTRLTVT.

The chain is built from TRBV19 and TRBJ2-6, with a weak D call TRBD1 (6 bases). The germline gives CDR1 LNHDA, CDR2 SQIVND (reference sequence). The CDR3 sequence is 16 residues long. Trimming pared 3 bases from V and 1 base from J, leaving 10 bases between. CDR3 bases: TGTGCCAGTAGTATTTTACAGGGATCTGGGGCCAACGTCCTGACTTTC. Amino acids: CASSILQGSGANVLTF.

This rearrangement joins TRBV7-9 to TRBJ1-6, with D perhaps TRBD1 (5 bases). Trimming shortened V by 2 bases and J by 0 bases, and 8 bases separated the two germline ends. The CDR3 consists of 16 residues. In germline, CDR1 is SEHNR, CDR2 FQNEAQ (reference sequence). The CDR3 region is CASSLFRASYNSPLHF. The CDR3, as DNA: TGTGCCAGCAGCTTATTCAGGGCCTCCTATAATTCACCCCTCCACTTT.

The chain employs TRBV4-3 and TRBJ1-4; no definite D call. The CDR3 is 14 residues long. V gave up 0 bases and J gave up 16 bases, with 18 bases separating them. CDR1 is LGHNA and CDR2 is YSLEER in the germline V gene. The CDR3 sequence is CASSQDYGFEGRFF. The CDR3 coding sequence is TGCGCCAGCAGCCAAGATTATGGGTTTGAAGGGCGGTTTTTT.

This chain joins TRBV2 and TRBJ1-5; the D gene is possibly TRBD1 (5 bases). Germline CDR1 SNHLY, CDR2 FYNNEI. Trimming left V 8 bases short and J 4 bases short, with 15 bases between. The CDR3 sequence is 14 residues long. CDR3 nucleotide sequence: TGTGCCAGCTTGGGCAGGGAGCGAAATCAGCCCCAGCATTTT. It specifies CASLGRERNQPQHF.

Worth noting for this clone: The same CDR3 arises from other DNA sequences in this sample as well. CDR3 protein: CASSFPTSGTDTQYF. The CDR3 nucleotides read TGTGCCAGCAGCTTCCCGACTAGCGGGACAGATACGCAGTATTTT. V and J are TRBV7-9 and TRBJ2-3; 10 nucleotides match TRBD2. After removal of 3 bases from V and 3 bases from J, the junction contained 3 bases not matched to a gene. This CDR3 spans 15 amino acids. Germline assignment: CDR1 SEHNR and CDR2 FQNEAQ (reference sequence).

CDR3 sequence (DNA): TGTGCCAGCAGTTACTCGGAGGGAAGCATTCAGTACTTC. Its protein is CASSYSEGSIQYF. The V call is TRBV6-6, the J call TRBJ2-4, with a weak D call TRBD2 (6 bases). This CDR3 contains 13 residues. Per germline, CDR1 MNHNY and CDR2 SVGAGI (reference sequence). Deletions cut 0 bases from V and 9 bases from J, with 9 bases between.

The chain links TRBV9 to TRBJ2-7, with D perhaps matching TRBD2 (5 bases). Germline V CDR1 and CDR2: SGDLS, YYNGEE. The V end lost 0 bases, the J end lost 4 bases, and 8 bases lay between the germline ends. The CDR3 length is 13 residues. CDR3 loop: CASSVGGSYEQYF. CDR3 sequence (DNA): TGTGCCAGCAGCGTAGGAGGGTCGTACGAGCAGTACTTC.